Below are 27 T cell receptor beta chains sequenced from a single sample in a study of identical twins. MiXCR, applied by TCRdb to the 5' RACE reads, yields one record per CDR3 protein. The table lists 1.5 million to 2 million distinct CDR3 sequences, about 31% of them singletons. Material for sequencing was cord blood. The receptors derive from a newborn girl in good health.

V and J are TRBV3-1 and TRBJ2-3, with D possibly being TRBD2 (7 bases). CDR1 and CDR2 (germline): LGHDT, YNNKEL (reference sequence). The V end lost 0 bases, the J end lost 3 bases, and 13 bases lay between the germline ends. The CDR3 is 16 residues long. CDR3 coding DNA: TGTGCCAGCAGCCAAGACTGGGGGGGGCTTACAGATACGCAGTATTTT. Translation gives CASSQDWGGLTDTQYF.

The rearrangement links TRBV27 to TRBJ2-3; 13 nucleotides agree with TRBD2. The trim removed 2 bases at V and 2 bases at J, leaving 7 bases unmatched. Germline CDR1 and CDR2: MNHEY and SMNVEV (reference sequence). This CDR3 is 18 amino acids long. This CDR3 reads CASSLSPGLAGYTDTQYF. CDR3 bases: TGTGCCAGCAGTTTAAGCCCGGGACTAGCGGGATACACAGATACGCAGTATTTT.

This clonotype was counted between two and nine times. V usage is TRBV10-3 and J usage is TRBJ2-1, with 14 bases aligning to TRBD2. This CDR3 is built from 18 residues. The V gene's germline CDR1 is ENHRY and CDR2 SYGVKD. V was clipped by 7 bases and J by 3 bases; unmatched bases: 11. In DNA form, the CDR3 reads TGTGCCATCACCAGACTAGCGGGGGGGCCAAGTCTCTACAATGAGCAGTTCTTC. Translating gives CAITRLAGGPSLYNEQFF.

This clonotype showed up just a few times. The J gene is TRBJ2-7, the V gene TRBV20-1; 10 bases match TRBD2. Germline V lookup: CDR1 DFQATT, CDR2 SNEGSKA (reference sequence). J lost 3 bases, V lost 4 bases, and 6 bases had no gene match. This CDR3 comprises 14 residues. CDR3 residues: CSATSSGGDYEQYF. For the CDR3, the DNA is TGCAGTGCTACCTCTAGCGGGGGAGACTACGAGCAGTACTTC.

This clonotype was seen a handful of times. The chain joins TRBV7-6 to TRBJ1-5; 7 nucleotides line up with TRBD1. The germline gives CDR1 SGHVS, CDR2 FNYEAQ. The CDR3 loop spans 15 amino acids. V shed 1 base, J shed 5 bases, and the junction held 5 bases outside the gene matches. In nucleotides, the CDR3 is TGTGCCAGCAGCTTAGGCAGGGGGGTAGATCAGCCCCAGCATTTT. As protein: CASSLGRGVDQPQHF.

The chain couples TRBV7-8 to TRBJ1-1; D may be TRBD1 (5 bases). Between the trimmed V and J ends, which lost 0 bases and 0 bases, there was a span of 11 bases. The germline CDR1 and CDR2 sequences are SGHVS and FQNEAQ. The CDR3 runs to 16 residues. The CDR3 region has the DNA TGTGCCAGCAGCTTAGCGATGGCAGGGCTGAACACTGAAGCTTTCTTT. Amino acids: CASSLAMAGLNTEAFF.

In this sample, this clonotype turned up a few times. The CDR3 bases are TGTGCCATCAGCCGGAGCTCTGCTGAGCAGTTCTTC. This sequence encodes CAISRSSAEQFF. V and J are TRBV10-3 and TRBJ2-1; no reliable D call. The CDR3 runs 12 residues. V lost 6 bases to trimming and J lost 9 bases, with 12 bases between them. Germline V CDR1 and CDR2: ENHRY, SYGVKD.

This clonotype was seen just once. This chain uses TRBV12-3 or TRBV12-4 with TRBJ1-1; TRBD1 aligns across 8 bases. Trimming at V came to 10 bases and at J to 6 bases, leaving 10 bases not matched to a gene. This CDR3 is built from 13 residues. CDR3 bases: TGTGCCATCAGAGCACAGGGGGACGCTGAAGCTTTCTTT. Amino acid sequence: CAIRAQGDAEAFF.

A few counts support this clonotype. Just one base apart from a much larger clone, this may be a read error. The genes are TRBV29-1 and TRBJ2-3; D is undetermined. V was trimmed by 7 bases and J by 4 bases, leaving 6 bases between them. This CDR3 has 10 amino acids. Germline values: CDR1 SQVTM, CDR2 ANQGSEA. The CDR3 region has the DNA TGCAGCGGAACCGCAGATACGCAGTATTTT. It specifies CSGTADTQYF.

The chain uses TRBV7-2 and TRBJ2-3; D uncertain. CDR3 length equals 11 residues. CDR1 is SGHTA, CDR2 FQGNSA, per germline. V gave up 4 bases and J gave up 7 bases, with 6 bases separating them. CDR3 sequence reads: CASSWRNTQYF. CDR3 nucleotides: TGTGCCAGCAGCTGGAGAAATACGCAGTATTTT.

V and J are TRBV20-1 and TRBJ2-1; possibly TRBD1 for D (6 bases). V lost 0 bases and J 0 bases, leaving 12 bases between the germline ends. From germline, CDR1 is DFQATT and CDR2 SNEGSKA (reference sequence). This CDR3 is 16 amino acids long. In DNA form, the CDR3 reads TGCAGTGCTAGAGATTTTCAGGGGAGCTCCTACAATGAGCAGTTCTTC. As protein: CSARDFQGSSYNEQFF.

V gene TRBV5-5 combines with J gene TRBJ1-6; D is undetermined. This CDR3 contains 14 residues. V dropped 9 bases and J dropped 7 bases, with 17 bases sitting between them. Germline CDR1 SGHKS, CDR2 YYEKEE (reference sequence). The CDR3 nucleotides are TGTGCCACCGCAATGGGCCTCCTGAATTCACCCCTCCACTTT. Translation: CATAMGLLNSPLHF.

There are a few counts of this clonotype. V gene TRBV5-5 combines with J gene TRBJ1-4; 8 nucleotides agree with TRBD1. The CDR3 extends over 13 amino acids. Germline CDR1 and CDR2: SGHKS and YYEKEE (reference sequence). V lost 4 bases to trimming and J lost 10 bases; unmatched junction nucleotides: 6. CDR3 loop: CASSPGQGVKLFF. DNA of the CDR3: TGTGCCAGCAGCCCAGGACAGGGAGTAAAACTGTTTTTT.

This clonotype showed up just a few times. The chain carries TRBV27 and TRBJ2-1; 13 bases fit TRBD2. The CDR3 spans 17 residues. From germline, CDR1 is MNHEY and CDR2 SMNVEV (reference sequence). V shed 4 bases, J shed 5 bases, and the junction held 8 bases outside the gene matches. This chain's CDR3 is CASSSGLAGWGHNEQFF. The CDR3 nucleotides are TGTGCCAGCAGTTCGGGACTAGCGGGATGGGGGCACAATGAGCAGTTCTTC.

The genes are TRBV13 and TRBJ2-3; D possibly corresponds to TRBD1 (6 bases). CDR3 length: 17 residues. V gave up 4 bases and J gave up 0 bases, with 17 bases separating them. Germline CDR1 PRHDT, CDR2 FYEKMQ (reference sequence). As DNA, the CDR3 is TGTGCCAGCAGCTCTACAGGGCGGGCTGCTAGCACAGATACGCAGTATTTT. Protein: CASSSTGRAASTDTQYF.

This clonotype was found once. CDR3 sequence (DNA): TGTGCCACCAGCAGAGATTTATCTGACAATGAGCAGTACTTC. It is translated as CATSRDLSDNEQYF. The V gene is TRBV15, the J gene TRBJ2-7; D unresolved. With 0 bases removed from V and 7 bases from J, the gap between germline ends came to 13 bases. This CDR3 is 14 amino acids long. Germline V lookup: CDR1 LNHNV, CDR2 YYDKDF (reference sequence). The full variable domain, its missing parts supplied by reference TRBV15 and TRBJ2-7, is DAMVIQNPRYQVTQFGKPVTLSCSQTLNHNVMYWYQQKSSQAPKLLFHYYDKDFNNEADTPDNFQSRRPNTSFCFLDIRSPGLGDTAMYLCATSRDLSDNEQYFGPGTRLTVT.

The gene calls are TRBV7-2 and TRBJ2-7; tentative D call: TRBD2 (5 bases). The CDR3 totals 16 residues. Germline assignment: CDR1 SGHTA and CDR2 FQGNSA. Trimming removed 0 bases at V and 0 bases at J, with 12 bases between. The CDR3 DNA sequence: TGTGCCAGCAGCTTAGCTAATAGCGTCCCCTCCTACGAGCAGTACTTC. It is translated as CASSLANSVPSYEQYF.

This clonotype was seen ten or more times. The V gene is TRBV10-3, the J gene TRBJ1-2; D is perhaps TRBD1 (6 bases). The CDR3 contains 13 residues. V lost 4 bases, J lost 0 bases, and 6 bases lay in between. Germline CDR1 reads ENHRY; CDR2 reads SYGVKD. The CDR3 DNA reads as TGTGCCATCAGTGGGACAGCTAACTATGGCTACACCTTC. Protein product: CAISGTANYGYTF.

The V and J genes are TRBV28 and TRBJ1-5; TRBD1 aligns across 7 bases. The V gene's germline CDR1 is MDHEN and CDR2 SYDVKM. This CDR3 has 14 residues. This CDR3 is CAVGGGGANQPQHF. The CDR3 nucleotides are TGTGCGGTTGGAGGAGGGGGCGCCAATCAGCCCCAGCATTTT.

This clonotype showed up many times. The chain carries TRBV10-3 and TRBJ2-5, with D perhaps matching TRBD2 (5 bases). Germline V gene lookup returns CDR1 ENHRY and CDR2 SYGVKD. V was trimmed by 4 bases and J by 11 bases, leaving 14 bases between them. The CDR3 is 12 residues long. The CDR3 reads CAISASLGEQYF. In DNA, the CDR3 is TGTGCCATCAGTGCGTCCCTTGGGGAGCAGTACTTC.

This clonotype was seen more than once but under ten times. The CDR3 region is CASSQEGLSSEKLFF. CDR3 sequence (DNA): TGTGCCAGCAGCCAAGAGGGGCTCTCCTCTGAAAAACTGTTTTTT. V gene TRBV4-2 combines with J gene TRBJ1-4, with a tentative D call TRBD1 (5 bases). Trimming shortened V by 0 bases and J by 7 bases, and 12 bases separated the two germline ends. CDR3 size: 15 residues. Germline CDR1 is LGHNA and CDR2 is YNFKEQ.

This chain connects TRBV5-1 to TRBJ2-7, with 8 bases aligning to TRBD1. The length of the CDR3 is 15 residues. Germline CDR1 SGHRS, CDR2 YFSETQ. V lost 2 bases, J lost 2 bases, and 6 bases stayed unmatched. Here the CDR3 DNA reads TGCGCCAGCAGCTTAGAGGGACAGGAAGCCTACGAGCAGTACTTC. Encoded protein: CASSLEGQEAYEQYF.

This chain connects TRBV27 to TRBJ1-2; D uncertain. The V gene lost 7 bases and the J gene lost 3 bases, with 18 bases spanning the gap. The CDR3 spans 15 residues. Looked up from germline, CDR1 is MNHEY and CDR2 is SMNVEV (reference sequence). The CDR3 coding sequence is TGTGCCAGCACCAGAACCCGGGGTGGAGACTATGGCTACACCTTC. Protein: CASTRTRGGDYGYTF.

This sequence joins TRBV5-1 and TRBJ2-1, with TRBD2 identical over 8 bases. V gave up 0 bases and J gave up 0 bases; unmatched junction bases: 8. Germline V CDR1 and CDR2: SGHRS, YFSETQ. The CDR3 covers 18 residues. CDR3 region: CASSLAISGKSSYNEQFF. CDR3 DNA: TGCGCCAGCAGCTTGGCCATTAGCGGGAAAAGCTCCTACAATGAGCAGTTCTTC.

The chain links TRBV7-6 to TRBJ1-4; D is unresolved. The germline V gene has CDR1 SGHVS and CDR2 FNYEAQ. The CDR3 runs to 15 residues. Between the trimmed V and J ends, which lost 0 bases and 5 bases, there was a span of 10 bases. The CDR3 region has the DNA TGTGCCAGCAGCTTAGCCCCTTTCCGAAATGAAAAACTGTTTTTT. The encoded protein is CASSLAPFRNEKLFF.

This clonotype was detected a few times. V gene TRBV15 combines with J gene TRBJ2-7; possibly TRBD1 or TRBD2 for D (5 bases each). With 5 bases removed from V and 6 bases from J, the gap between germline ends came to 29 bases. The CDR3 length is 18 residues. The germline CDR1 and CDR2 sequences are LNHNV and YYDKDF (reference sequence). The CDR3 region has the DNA TGTGCCACCAGCGGGGAACGAAACCGGGACCGCCTCAGTTTCGAGCAGTACTTC. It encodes CATSGERNRDRLSFEQYF.

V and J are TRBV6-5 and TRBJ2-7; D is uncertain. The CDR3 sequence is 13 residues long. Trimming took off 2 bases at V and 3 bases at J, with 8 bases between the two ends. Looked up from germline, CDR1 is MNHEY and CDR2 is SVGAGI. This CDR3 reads CASSYGKFYEQYF. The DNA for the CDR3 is TGTGCCAGCAGTTACGGGAAGTTCTACGAGCAGTACTTC.